This T cell receptor beta chain was sequenced in a study of memory CD4+ T cells and cytomegalovirus serostatus. There are 14 residues in the CDR3. V dropped 3 bases and J dropped 5 bases, with 13 bases sitting between them. Per germline, CDR1 MDHEN and CDR2 SYDVKM. Single viable CD3+CD4+CD8-CD45RO+ cells were sorted as the memory CD4+ T cells. The sample holds one count of this clone. Antigen unknown. Under the authors' procedure: Out-of-frame sequences were removed, leaving some 2 million distinct TCRbeta sequences. The data were produced by immunoSEQ multiplex PCR, yet TCRdb's version contains in-frame clones alone and is incomplete. The V and J calls and clone size were taken over from that table, and D and trimming were inferred from the DNA. The data hold roughly 56,000 clones, with over 80% observed a single time. General study points: Of approximately 160 reported CMV TCRbeta sequences, just over 65 were found in memory CD4+ repertoires.

The sample comprised memory CD4+ T cells from blood. The origin of this receptor is an adult in good health and CMV-seronegative. The chain employs TRBV28 and TRBJ1-1; possible D gene TRBD1, 6 bases. The CDR3 sequence is CASSFFHRVTEAFF. The DNA for the CDR3 is TGTGCCAGCAGTTTTTTCCACAGGGTGACTGAAGCTTTCTTT.